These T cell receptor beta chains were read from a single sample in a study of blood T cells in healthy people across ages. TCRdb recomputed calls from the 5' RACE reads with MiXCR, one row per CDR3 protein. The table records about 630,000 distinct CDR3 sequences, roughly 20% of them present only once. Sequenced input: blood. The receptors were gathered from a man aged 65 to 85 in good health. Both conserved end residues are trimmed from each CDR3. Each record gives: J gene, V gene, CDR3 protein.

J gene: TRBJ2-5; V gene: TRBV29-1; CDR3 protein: SVGQGDQETQY
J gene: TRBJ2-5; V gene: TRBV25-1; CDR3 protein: ASSFLRGLQETQY
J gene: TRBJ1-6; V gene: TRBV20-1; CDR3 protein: SARDSYNSPLH
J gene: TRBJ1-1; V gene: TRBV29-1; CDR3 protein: SVLPEGTEAF
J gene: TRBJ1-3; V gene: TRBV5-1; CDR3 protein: ASSLVAAMVSSGNTIY
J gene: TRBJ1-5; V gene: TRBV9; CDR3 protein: ASSVAPDNQPQH
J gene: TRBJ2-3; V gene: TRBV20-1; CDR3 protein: SAISLAGGPGVTDTQY
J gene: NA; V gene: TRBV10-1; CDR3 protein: ATQGWDRFSYEQY
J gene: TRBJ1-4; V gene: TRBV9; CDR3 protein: ASSRDRDATNEKLF
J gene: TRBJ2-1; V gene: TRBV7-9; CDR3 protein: ASSLIVNEQF
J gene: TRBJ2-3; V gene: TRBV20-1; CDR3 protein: SADDYLVGTQY
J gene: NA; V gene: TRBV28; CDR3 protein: ASSLLRGARTTLAGEYEQY
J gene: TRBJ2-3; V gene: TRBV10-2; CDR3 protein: ASSENKQGRTGTDTQY
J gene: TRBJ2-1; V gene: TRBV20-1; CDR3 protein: SATSGGARNEQF
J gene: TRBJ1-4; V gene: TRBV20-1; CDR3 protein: SAEDRGREKLF
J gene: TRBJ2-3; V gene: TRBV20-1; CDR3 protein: SARGTSGSTDTQY
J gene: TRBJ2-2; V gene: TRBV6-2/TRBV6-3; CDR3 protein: ASRILAAGELF
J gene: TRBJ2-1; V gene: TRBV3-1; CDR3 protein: ASSQDRSGSSYNEQF